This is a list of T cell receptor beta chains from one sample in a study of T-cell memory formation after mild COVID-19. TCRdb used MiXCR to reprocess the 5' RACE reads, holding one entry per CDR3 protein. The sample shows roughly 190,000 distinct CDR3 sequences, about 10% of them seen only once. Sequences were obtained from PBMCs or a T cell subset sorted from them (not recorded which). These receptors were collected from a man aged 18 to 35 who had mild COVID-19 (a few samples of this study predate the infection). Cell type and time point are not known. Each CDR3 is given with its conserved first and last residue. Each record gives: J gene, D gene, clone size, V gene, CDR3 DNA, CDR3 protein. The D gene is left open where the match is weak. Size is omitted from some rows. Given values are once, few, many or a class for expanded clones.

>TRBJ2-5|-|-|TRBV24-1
TGTGCCACCAGTGATAGGGCCGAGGGAGAGACCCAGTACTTC
CATSDRAEGETQYF
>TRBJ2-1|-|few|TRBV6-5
TGTGCCAGCAGCCCCGCATCCTCCTACAATGAGCAGTTCTTC
CASSPASSYNEQFF
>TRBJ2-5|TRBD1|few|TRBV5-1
TGCGCCAGCAGCTTGGGGACAGGGGTACGGGAGACCCAGTACTTC
CASSLGTGVRETQYF
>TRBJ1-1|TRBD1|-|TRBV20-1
TGCAGTGCTAGAGACCCAGGACAGGGGAGAACGCCTAGGATGAACACTGAAGCTTTCTTT
CSARDPGQGRTPRMNTEAFF
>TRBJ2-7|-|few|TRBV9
TGTGCCAGCAGCGTAGATGGGGGCTCCTACGAGCAGTACTTC
CASSVDGGSYEQYF
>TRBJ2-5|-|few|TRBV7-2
TGTGCCAGCAGCCCTGGACAGATCCAAGAGACCCAGTACTTC
CASSPGQIQETQYF
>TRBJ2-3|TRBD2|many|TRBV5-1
TGCGCCAGCAGCCCGAACCCTAGCGGGGGATCAGATACGCAGTATTTT
CASSPNPSGGSDTQYF
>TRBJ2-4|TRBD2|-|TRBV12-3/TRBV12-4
TGTGCCAGCAGTCGACCGGGGGGGCTCTTGGGCATTCAGTACTTC
CASSRPGGLLGIQYF
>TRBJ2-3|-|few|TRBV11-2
TGTGCCAGCAGCCCCATAGGGGCGGATACGCAGTATTTT
CASSPIGADTQYF
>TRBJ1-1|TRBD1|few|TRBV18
TGTGCCAGCTCGACGGAGCAGGGGGCGTTGAACACTGAAGCTTTCTTT
CASSTEQGALNTEAFF
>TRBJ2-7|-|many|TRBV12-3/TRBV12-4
TGTGCCAGCAGCCTACGAACCCGGGACTCCCGGCAGTACTTC
CASSLRTRDSRQYF
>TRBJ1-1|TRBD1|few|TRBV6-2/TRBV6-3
TGTGCCAGCAGTTACATACAGGGGGCCGGCACTGAAGCTTTCTTT
CASSYIQGAGTEAFF
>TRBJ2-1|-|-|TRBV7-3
TGTGCCAGCAGCTTAATAGGAGGGGCCTCCTACAATGAGCAGTTCTTC
CASSLIGGASYNEQFF
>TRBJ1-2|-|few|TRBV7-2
TGTGCCAGCAGCTTAGGATTGCAGGGTACGGCTGGCTACACCTTC
CASSLGLQGTAGYTF
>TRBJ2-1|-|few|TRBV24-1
TGTGCCACCAGTGATAAACTTACTAGCTCCCCCGCGTGTAATGAGCAGTTCTTC
CATSDKLTSSPACNEQFF
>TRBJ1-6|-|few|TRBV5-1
TGCGCCAGCAGCTCGGAGGGTGGCAATTCACCCCTCCACTTT
CASSSEGGNSPLHF
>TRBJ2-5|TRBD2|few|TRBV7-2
TGTGCCAGCAGCTTAATCTACGGGCGGGAGGAGACCCAGTACTTC
CASSLIYGREETQYF
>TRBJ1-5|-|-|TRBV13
TGTGCCAGCAGCTCGAGCCAGAGTAGCAATCAGCCCCAGCATTTT
CASSSSQSSNQPQHF
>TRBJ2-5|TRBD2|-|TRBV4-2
TGTGCCAGCAGCCAGTTTCTAGCGGGGGTTAAAGAGACCCAGTACTTC
CASSQFLAGVKETQYF
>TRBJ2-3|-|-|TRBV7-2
TGTGCCAGCAGCTCAAACGGGCCTATTGGAGATACGCAGTATTTT
CASSSNGPIGDTQYF
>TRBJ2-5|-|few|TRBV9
TGTGCCAGCAGCGTAGCTTCAACCCTTGGAGAGACCCAGTACTTC
CASSVASTLGETQYF
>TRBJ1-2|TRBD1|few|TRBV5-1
TGCGCCAGCAGCCTAGGGACAGTGTTCACTACTCAAGAGGACTATGGCTACACCTTC
CASSLGTVFTTQEDYGYTF
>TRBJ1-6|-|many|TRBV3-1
TGTGCCAGCAGTCGACAAACCCTCGGTTCACCCCTCCACTTT
CASSRQTLGSPLHF
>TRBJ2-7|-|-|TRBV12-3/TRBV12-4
TGTGCCAGCAACCCCCAGGGCGGATGGTACGAGCAGTACTTC
CASNPQGGWYEQYF
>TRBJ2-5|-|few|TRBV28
TGTGCCAGCAGTGGGCGAGGGGCAGCTCAAGAGACCCAGTACTTC
CASSGRGAAQETQYF
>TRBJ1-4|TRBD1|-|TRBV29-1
TGCAGCGCCCGGGACAGGGGGGAAAAACTGTTTTTT
CSARDRGEKLFF
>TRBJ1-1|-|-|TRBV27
TGTGCCAGCAGCCTACAGGGCTACTCTGAAGCTTTCTTT
CASSLQGYSEAFF
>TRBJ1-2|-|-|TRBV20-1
TGCAGTGCTAGAGATTGGACTGGAGGGCAGTATGGCTACACCTTC
CSARDWTGGQYGYTF
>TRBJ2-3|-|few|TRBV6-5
TGTGCCAGCAGTTACGGATCGGCACAGTCGCCTTTTACGCAGTATTTT
CASSYGSAQSPFTQYF
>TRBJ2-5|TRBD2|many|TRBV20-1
TGCAGTGCTAGATCTCTAGCGGGGGGGCAAGAGACCCAGTACTTC
CSARSLAGGQETQYF
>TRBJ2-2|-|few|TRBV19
TGTGCCAGTAGTATAGATCTATGGCAGGGGACCGGGGAGCTGTTTTTT
CASSIDLWQGTGELFF
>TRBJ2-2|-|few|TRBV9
TGTGCCAGCAGCATAACACCCAGCACCGGGGAGCTGTTTTTT
CASSITPSTGELFF
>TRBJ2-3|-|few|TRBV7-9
TGTGCCAGCAGCTTGGGGGAGGTATTCAGCACAGATACGCAGTATTTT
CASSLGEVFSTDTQYF
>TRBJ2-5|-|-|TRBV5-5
TGTGCCAGCAGCTTGGCGGTTTCAGAGACCCAGTACTTC
CASSLAVSETQYF
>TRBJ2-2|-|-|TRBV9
TGTGCCAGCAGCGTAAGATCGGCAGCTCCCTCCGTTACGAACACCGGGGAGCTGTTTTTT
CASSVRSAAPSVTNTGELFF